This TCR beta chain was retrieved from a study of molecular identifiers for immune sequencing clone quantification. This clonotype has a handful of counts. Sorting defined naive CD8 T cells as CD8+CD4-CCR7+CD45RA+. One entry per CDR3 protein results from TCRdb running MiXCR on the PCR reads. The sample lists approximately 630,000 distinct CDR3 sequences, about 25% seen once, with about 0.78% in the top ten. V lost 5 bases, J lost 7 bases, and 8 bases stayed unmatched. There are 14 residues in the CDR3. Sequenced input: naive CD8+ T cells from blood, with Jurkat cell RNA spiked in. Subset noted: FACS-sorted CD8+CD4-CCR7+CD45RA+ naive T cells. V gene TRBV12-3 or TRBV12-4 combines with J gene TRBJ2-1; TRBD1 aligns across 7 bases. This receptor was taken from a human donor in good health. Some libraries in this study had Jurkat cell RNA spiked in. In nucleotides, the CDR3 is TGTGCCAGCAGTCCATCGGACAGGTCTAATGAGCAGTTCTTC. Protein product: CASSPSDRSNEQFF.